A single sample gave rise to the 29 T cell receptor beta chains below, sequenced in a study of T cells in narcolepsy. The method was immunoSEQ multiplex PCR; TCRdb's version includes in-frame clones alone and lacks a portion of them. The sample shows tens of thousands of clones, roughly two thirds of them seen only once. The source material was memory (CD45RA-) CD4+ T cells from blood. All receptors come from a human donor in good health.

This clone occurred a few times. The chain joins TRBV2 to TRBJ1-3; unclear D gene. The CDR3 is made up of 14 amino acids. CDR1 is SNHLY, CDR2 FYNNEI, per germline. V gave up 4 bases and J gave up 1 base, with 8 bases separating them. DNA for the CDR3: TGTGCCAGCAGTGGAGGAGCTTCTGGAAACACCATATATTTT. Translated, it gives CASSGGASGNTIYF.

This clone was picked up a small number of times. The CDR3 DNA is TGTGCCAGCAGAGACAGGGAGGGTGACTATGGCTACACCTTC. Protein product: CASRDREGDYGYTF. This sequence joins TRBV21-1 and TRBJ1-2. TRBV21-1 is annotated as a pseudogene. The CDR3 consists of 14 residues.

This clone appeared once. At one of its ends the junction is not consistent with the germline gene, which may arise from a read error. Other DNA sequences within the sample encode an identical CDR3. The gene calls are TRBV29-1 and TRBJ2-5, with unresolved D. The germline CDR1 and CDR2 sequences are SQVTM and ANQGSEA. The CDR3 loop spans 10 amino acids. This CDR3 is CSATEETQYF. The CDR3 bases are TGCAGCGCAACCGAAGAGACCCAATACTTC.

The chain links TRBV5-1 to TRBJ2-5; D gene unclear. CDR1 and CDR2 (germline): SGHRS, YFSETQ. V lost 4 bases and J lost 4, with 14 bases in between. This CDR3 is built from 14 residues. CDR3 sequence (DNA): TGCGCCAGCAGCATTGGATCCACTTCAGAGACCCAGTACTTC. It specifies CASSIGSTSETQYF.

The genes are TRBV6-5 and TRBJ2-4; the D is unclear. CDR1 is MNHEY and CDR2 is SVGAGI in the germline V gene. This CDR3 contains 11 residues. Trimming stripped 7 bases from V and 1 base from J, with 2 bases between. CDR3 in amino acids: CASMAKNIQYF. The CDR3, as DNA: TGTGCCAGCATGGCCAAAAACATTCAGTACTTC.

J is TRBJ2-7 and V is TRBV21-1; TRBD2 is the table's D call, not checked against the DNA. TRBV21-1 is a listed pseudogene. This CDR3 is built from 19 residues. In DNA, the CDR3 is TGTGCCAGCAGCATCCTACCGGGACTAGCGGGAGGAAGGCTTCGGGAGCAGTACTTC. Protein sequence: CASSILPGLAGGRLREQYF.

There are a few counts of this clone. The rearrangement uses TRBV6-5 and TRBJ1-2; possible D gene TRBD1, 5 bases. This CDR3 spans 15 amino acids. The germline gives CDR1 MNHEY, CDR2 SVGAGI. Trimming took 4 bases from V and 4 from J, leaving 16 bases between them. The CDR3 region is CASSSGSAEVYGYTF. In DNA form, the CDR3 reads TGTGCCAGCAGTTCAGGGTCAGCCGAGGTCTATGGCTACACCTTC.

The CDR3 region has the DNA TGTGCCAGCTCACCACGGACTACCACTAGCACAGATACGCAGTATTTT. It encodes CASSPRTTTSTDTQYF. The chain is built from TRBV18 and TRBJ2-3, with a weak D call TRBD2 (6 bases). In germline, CDR1 is KGHSH, CDR2 LQKENI. V dropped 1 base and J dropped 0 bases, with 11 bases sitting between them. The CDR3 spans 16 residues.

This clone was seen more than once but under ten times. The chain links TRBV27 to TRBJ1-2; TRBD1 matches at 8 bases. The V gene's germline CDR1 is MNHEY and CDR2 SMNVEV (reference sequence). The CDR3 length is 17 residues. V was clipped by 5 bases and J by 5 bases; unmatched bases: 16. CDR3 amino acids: CASSATGTGAIPYGYTF. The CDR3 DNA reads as TGTGCCAGCAGTGCGACCGGGACAGGCGCCATTCCTTATGGCTACACCTTC.

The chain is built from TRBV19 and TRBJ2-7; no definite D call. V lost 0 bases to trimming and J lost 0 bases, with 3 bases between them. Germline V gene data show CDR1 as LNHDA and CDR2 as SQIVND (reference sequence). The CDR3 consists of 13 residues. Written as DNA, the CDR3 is TGTGCCAGTAGTATAGAAGGCTCCTACGAGCAGTACTTC. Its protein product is CASSIEGSYEQYF.

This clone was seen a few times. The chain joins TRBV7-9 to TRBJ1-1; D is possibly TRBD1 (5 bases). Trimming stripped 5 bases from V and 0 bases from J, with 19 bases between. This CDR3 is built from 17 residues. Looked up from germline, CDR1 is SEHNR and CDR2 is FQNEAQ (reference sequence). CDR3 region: CASSQQGSWEMNTEAFF. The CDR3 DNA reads TGTGCCAGCAGCCAGCAGGGCTCATGGGAGATGAACACTGAAGCTTTCTTT.

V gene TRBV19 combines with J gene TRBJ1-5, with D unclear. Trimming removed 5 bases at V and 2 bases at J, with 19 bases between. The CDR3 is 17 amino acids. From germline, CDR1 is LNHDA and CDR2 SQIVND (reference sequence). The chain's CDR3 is CASSPLERTFGNQPQHF. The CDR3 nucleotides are TGTGCCAGTAGTCCTCTGGAGAGGACCTTTGGCAATCAGCCCCAGCATTTT. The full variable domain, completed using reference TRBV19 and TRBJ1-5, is DGGITQSPKYLFRKEGQNVTLSCEQNLNHDAMYWYRQDPGQGLRLIYYSQIVNDFQKGDIAEGYSVSREKKESFPLTVTSAQKNPTAFYLCASSPLERTFGNQPQHFGDGTRLSIL.

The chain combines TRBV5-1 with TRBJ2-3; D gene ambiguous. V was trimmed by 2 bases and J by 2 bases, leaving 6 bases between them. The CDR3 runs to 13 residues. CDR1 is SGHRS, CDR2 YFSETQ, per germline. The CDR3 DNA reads TGCGCCAGCAGCTTAGCTTCCACAGATACGCAGTATTTT. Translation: CASSLASTDTQYF.

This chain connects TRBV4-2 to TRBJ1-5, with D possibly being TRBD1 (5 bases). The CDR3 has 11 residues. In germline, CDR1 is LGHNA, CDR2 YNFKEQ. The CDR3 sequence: CASGTDQPQHF. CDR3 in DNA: TGTGCTTCAGGGACGGATCAGCCCCAGCATTTT.

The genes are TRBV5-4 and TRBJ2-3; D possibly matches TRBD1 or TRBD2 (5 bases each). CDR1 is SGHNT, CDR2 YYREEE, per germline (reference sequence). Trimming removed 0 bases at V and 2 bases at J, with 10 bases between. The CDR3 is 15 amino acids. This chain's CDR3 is CASSLGDRPTDTQYF. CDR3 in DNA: TGTGCCAGCAGCTTGGGGGACCGTCCCACAGATACGCAGTATTTT. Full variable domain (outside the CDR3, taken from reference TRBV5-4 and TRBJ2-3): ETGVTQSPTHLIKTRGQQVTLRCSSQSGHNTVSWYQQALGQGPQFIFQYYREEENGRGNFPPRFSGLQFPNYSSELNVNALELDDSALYLCASSLGDRPTDTQYFGPGTRLTVL.

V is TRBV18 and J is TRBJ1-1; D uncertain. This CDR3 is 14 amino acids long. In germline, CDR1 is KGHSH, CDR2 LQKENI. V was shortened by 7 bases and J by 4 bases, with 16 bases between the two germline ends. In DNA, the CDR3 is TGTGCCAGCTTCCGAGTCCTAGCTGGCACTGAAGCTTTCTTT. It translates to CASFRVLAGTEAFF.

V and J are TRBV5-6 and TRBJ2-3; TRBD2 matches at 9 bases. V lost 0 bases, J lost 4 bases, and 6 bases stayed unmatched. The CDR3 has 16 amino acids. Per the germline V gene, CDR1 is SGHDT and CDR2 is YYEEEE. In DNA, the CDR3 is TGTGCCAGCAGCTTGGCGGCTAGCGGGATCTCAGATACGCAGTATTTT. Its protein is CASSLAASGISDTQYF.

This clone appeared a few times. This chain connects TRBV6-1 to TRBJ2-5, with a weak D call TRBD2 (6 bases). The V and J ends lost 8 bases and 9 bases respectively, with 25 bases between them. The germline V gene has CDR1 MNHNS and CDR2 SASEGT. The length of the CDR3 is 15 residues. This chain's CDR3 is CASFRASGVSSSQYF. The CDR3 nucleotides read TGTGCCAGCTTTCGGGCCTCGGGGGTGTCGAGTTCCCAGTACTTC.

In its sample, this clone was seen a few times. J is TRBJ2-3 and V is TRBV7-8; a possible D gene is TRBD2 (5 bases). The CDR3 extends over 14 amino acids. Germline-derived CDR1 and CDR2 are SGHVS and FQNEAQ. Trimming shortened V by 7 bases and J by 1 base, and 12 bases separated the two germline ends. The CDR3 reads CASKREFGTDTQYF. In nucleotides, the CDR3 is TGTGCCAGCAAGAGGGAGTTCGGCACAGATACGCAGTATTTT.

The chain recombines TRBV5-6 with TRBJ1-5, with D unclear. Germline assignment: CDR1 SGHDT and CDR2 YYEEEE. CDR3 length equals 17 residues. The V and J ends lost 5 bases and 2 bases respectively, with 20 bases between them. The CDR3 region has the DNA TGTGCCAGCAGTTATGGTCCCACCCAGTGGGGCAATCAGCCCCAGCATTTT. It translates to CASSYGPTQWGNQPQHF.

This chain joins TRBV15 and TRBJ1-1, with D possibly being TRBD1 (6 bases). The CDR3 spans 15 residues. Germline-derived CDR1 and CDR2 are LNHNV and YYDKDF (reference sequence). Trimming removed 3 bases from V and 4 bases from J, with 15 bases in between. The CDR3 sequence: CATSRERGLGTEAFF. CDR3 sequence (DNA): TGTGCCACCAGCAGGGAAAGGGGGTTAGGCACTGAAGCTTTCTTT. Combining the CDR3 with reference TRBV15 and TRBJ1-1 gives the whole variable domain DAMVIQNPRYQVTQFGKPVTLSCSQTLNHNVMYWYQQKSSQAPKLLFHYYDKDFNNEADTPDNFQSRRPNTSFCFLDIRSPGLGDTAMYLCATSRERGLGTEAFFGQGTRLTVV.

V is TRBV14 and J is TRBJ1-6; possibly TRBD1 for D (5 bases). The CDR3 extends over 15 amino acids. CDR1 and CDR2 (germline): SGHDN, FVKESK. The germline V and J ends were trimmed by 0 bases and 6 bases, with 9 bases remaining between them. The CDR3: CASSQDRVPNSPLHF. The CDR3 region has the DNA TGTGCCAGCAGCCAAGACAGGGTACCTAATTCACCCCTCCACTTT.

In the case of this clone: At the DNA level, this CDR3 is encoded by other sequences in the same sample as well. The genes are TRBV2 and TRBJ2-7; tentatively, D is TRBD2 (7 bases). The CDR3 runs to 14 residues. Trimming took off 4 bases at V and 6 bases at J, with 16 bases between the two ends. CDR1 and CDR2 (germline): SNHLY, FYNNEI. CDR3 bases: TGTGCCAGCAGTGTAAAGTCAAGGGGGGGCGAGCAGTACTTC. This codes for CASSVKSRGGEQYF.

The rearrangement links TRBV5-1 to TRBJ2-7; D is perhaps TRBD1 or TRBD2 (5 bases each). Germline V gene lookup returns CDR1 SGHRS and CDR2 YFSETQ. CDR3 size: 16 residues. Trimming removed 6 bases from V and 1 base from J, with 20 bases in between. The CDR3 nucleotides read TGCGCCAGCAATGAGGGGTCAAGGGACGGGTCCTACGAGCAGTACTTC. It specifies CASNEGSRDGSYEQYF.

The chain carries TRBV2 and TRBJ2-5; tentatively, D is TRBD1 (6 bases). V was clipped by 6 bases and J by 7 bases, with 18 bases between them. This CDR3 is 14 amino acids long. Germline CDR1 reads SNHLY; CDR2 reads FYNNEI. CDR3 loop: CASRPRTGRGTQYF. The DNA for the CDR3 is TGTGCCAGCAGGCCCCGGACGGGCAGGGGGACCCAGTACTTC.

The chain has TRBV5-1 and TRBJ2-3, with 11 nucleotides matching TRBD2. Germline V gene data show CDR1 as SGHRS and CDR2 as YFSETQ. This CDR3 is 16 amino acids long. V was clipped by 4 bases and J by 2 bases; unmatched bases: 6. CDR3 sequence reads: CASSPLAGGFTDTQYF. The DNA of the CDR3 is TGCGCCAGCAGCCCCCTAGCGGGGGGTTTCACAGATACGCAGTATTTT.

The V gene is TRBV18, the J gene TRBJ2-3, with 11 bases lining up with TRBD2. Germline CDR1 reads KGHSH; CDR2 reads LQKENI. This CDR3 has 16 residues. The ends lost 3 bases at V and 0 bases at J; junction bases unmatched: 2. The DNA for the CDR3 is TGTGCCAGCTCACCCCTAGCGGGAGGAAGCACAGATACGCAGTATTTT. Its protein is CASSPLAGGSTDTQYF. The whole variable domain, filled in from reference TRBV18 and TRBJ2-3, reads NAGVMQNPRHLVRRRGQEARLRCSPMKGHSHVYWYRQLPEEGLKFMVYLQKENIIDESGMPKERFSAEFPKEGPSILRIQQVVRGDSAAYFCASSPLAGGSTDTQYFGPGTRLTVL.

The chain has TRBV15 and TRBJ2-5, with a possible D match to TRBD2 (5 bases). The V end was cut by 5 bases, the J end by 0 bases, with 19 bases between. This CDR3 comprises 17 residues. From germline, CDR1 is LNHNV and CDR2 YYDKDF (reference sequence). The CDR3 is CATSPQGGGSYQETQYF. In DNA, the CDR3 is TGTGCCACCAGCCCTCAAGGAGGCGGATCTTACCAAGAGACCCAGTACTTC.

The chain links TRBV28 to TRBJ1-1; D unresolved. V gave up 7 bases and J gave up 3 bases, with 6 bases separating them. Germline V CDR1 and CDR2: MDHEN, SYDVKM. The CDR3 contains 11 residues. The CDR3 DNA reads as TGTGCCAGCACCCTGCACACTGAAGCTTTCTTT. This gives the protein CASTLHTEAFF.